This TCR beta chain was retrieved from a study of T cell responses to AZD1222 COVID-19 vaccine. Overall study findings and caveats: When two AZD1222 doses had been given, Spike-specific TCR breadth and depth rose.

Sequencing was performed with immunoSEQ multiplex PCR; in TCRdb, only in-frame clones are kept and a portion is missing. The sample consists of about 120,000 clones, approximately 90% of them appearing once. The CDR3 loop spans 11 amino acids. Per the germline V gene, CDR1 is MDHEN and CDR2 is SYDVKM. Trimming took 5 bases from V and 5 from J, leaving 6 bases between them. As concerns this clone: Antigen specificity is unknown.

The receptor was isolated from an adult who received the AZD1222 COVID-19 vaccine. The material was peripheral blood, obtained 28 days after the second AZD1222 dose. The gene calls are TRBV28 and TRBJ1-2, with no clear D. The CDR3, as DNA: TGTGCCAGCAGTGATATTTATGGCTACACCTTC. This codes for CASSDIYGYTF.